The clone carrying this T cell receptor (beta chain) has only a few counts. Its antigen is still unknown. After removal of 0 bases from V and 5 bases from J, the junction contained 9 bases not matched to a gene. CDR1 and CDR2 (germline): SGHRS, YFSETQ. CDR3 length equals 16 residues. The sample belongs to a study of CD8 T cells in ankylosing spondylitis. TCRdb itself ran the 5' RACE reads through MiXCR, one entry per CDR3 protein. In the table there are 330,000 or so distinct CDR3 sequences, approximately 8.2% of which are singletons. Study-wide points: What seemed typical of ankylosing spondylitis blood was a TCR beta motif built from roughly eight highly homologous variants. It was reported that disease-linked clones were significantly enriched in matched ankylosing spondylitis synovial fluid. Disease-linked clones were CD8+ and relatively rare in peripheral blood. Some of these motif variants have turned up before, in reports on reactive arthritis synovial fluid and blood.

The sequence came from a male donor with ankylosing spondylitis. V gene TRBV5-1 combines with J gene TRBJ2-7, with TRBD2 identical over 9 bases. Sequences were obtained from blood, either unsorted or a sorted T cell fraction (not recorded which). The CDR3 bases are TGCGCCAGCAGCTTGGGTTTGGCTAGCGGGATCCACGAGCAGTACTTC. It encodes CASSLGLASGIHEQYF.